This is a list of T cell receptor beta chains from one sample in a study of OX40 agonist ivuxolimab in advanced cancers. Profiled with immunoSEQ multiplex PCR; TCRdb holds only in-frame clones, not every one. The data contain 100,000 or so clones, 85% to 95% of them singletons. This sample comprised CD4+ or CD8+ T cells sorted from blood, obtained in a trial of the OX40 agonist ivuxolimab. These TCRs come from an adult with an advanced solid tumor such as melanoma, head and neck, liver or kidney cancer. Both conserved end residues are part of each CDR3. The D gene is left open where the match is weak. Size is stated for part of the rows, as once, few or many counts, or as a class when the clone is expanded.

-	TRBV7-2	TRBJ1-5	15	-	TGTGCCAGCAGCTCCCAGGGCCTTGGCAATCAGCCCCAGCATTTT	CASSSQGLGNQPQHF
-	TRBV19	TRBJ2-2	16	TRBD1	TGTGCCAGTAGGCCGGTACCCGGGACAGGGTCCGGGGAGCTGTTTTTT	CASRPVPGTGSGELFF
-	TRBV7-2	TRBJ2-2	15	-	TGTGCCAGCAGCTTAAATTTACCCAGGGTCGGGGAGCTGTTTTTT	CASSLNLPRVGELFF
-	TRBV7-9	TRBJ2-7	13	-	TGTGCCAGCAGCTTTTCGGGGGGCTCCGAGCAGTACTTC	CASSFSGGSEQYF
-	TRBV4-1	TRBJ2-5	18	TRBD2	TGCGCCAGCAGCCAAGGAGGGAGACTAGCGGGATTGGGAGAGACCCAGTACTTC	CASSQGGRLAGLGETQYF
-	TRBV27	TRBJ2-7	15	TRBD2	TGTGCCTCCCAAGGGGCTAGCGGGAGAATCTACGAGCAGTACTTC	CASQGASGRIYEQYF
-	TRBV19	TRBJ1-5	17	TRBD1	TGTGCCAGTAGCGCAAGACAGGGGGCCAGTAGCAATCAGCCCCAGCATTTT	CASSARQGASSNQPQHF
-	TRBV6-6	TRBJ1-1	14	-	TGTGCCAGCAGTTACTCCGAGCTCAGCACTGAAGCTTTCTTT	CASSYSELSTEAFF
-	TRBV7-3	TRBJ2-5	15	-	TGTGCCAGCAGCTTATACCCGGCGGGCCAAGAGACCCAGTACTTC	CASSLYPAGQETQYF
-	TRBV4-3	TRBJ2-5	19	-	TGCGCCAGCAGCCCGTATACGATTGCCGCGACAGCCCAGCTAGAGACCCAGTACTTC	CASSPYTIAATAQLETQYF
-	TRBV2	TRBJ2-5	14	-	TGTGCCAGCAGTATAGGGGCTAGCAAACAGACCCAGTACTTC	CASSIGASKQTQYF
once	TRBV7-9	TRBJ1-1	13	-	TGTGCCAGCAGCTTCGACCTGAACACTGAAGCTTTCTTT	CASSFDLNTEAFF
once	TRBV7-9	TRBJ2-3	14	-	TGTGCCAGCAGCTTCCCGGGTCGGCCAGATACGCAGTATTTT	CASSFPGRPDTQYF
-	TRBV28	TRBJ2-7	16	TRBD1	TGTGCCAGCACCTTTTATGCTTCGGACAGGCCCTACGAGCAGTACTTC	CASTFYASDRPYEQYF
-	TRBV2	TRBJ1-2	14	TRBD1	TGTGCCAGCCGAACTTATGGACAGGACTATGGCTACACCTTC	CASRTYGQDYGYTF
-	TRBV6-5	TRBJ1-1	13	-	TGTGCCAGCACCCAGGGTCGGGGGACTGAAGCTTTCTTT	CASTQGRGTEAFF
-	TRBV5-4	TRBJ2-7	15	-	TGTGCCAGCAGCTTGGCCCTGAGGGGACCCTACGAGCAGTACTTC	CASSLALRGPYEQYF
once	TRBV7-3	TRBJ1-4	15	TRBD1	TGTGCCAGCAGCCCAGGGACAGCTCTGCGTGAAAAACTGTTTTTT	CASSPGTALREKLFF
-	TRBV7-8	TRBJ1-3	15	-	TGTGCCAGCAGCTTAGGCACCGGCTCTGGAAACACCATATATTTT	CASSLGTGSGNTIYF
once	TRBV15	TRBJ1-4	14	-	TGTGCCACCAGTCGGGAGGGGGGTAATGAAAAACTGTTTTTT	CATSREGGNEKLFF
-	TRBV7-3	TRBJ2-2	18	TRBD2	TGTGCCAGCAGCTTAGATGGGCCTAGCGGGACTCTCACCGGGGAGCTGTTTTTT	CASSLDGPSGTLTGELFF
-	TRBV2	TRBJ2-7	13	TRBD1	TGTGCCAGCAGTGAGACAGGGGTCTACGAGCAGTACTTC	CASSETGVYEQYF
-	TRBV29-1	TRBJ2-1	12	-	TGCAGCGTTGGCCGAGGGGTGAATGAGCAGTTCTTC	CSVGRGVNEQFF
once	TRBV19	TRBJ1-5	15	TRBD1	TGTGCCAGTAGTCCCCAGGGGGGTAGCAATCAGCCCCAGCATTTT	CASSPQGGSNQPQHF
-	TRBV27	TRBJ2-1	17	TRBD2	TGTGCCAGCAGTTTAAAATTAGCGGGAGGGCCTCCCAATGAGCAGTTCTTC	CASSLKLAGGPPNEQFF
-	TRBV6-1	TRBJ1-4	15	-	TGTGCCAGCAGTGAAGCCCTCGGACGGGGAGAAAAACTGTTTTTT	CASSEALGRGEKLFF
-	TRBV9	TRBJ2-1	13	-	TGTGCCAGCAGCGTAGTGGCCGACAATGAGCAGTTCTTC	CASSVVADNEQFF
-	TRBV4-3	TRBJ2-7	13	-	TGCGCCAGCAGCCAAGATTCGAGGTCCGAGCAGTACTTC	CASSQDSRSEQYF
-	TRBV6-1	TRBJ1-2	14	-	TGTGCCAGCAGTGAAGGGGGCAGGGGCTATGGCTACACCTTC	CASSEGGRGYGYTF